These 29 T cell receptor beta chains were all obtained from the same sample, sequenced in a study of monozygotic twins with inflammatory bowel disease. TCRdb reprocessed the 5' RACE reads and keeps a single row for each CDR3 protein, giving no DNA. The repertoire table contains 110,000 to 150,000 distinct CDR3 sequences. The sequencing input was blood. The receptor set was obtained from a human donor with ulcerative colitis or Crohn's disease, or a healthy co-twin of an affected twin (not recorded which).

CDR3 sequence: CASSLQWTIYF. The rearrangement joins TRBV5-6 to TRBJ1-3. This CDR3 is 11 amino acids long. The germline V gene has CDR1 SGHDT and CDR2 YYEEEE.

V and J are TRBV20-1 and TRBJ2-2; the TCRdb call, TRBD2, lacks DNA for checking. This CDR3 comprises 14 residues. CDR1 and CDR2 from the germline V gene are DFQATT and SNEGSKA (reference sequence). This chain's CDR3 is CSARLVSNTGELFF.

The chain couples TRBV7-6 to TRBJ2-1; without DNA, the TCRdb call of TRBD2 cannot be checked. Germline CDR1 reads SGHVS; CDR2 reads FNYEAQ. The CDR3 sequence is 15 residues long. The CDR3 spells CASSLSGRADNEQFF.

The rearrangement uses TRBV19 and TRBJ2-3; the D call from TCRdb, TRBD2, cannot be confirmed without DNA. Germline CDR1 LNHDA, CDR2 SQIVND (reference sequence). CDR3 length: 16 amino acids. Here the CDR3 reads CASSAQLAEYTDTQYF.

This chain joins TRBV20-1 and TRBJ1-2; TCRdb outputs TRBD1, but without DNA this stays unchecked. CDR3 length equals 16 residues. Per germline, CDR1 DFQATT and CDR2 SNEGSKA (reference sequence). CDR3 protein: CSASLNGARGGYGYTF.

The V gene is TRBV20-1, the J gene TRBJ2-1; TCRdb names TRBD2, which stays unverified in the absence of DNA. The CDR3 runs to 17 residues. The germline CDR1 and CDR2 sequences are DFQATT and SNEGSKA (reference sequence). This chain's CDR3 is CSANLPGLAGGGNEQFF.

V is TRBV5-1 and J is TRBJ1-1; the TCRdb call, TRBD1, lacks DNA for checking. This CDR3 comprises 15 residues. CDR1 SGHRS and CDR2 YFSETQ come from the germline V gene. The CDR3 sequence is CASSWTGEVNTEAFF.

The chain is built from TRBV7-3 and TRBJ2-7; TCRdb's assignment of TRBD2 cannot be checked, as there is no DNA. The CDR3 is 14 residues long. Germline values: CDR1 SGHTA, CDR2 FQGTGA. The chain's CDR3 is CASSRTSGASEQYF.

The rearrangement links TRBV27 to TRBJ2-1; checking the TCRdb D call of TRBD1 is not possible without DNA. Germline V gene lookup returns CDR1 MNHEY and CDR2 SMNVEV (reference sequence). The CDR3 extends over 15 amino acids. The CDR3 reads CASSLSTGQGIPEFF.

The rearrangement joins TRBV12-3 or TRBV12-4 to TRBJ1-6; the TCRdb D gene call, TRBD1, has no DNA to confirm it. The CDR3 extends over 15 amino acids. CDR3 region: CATMPWIGVNSPLHF.

The chain employs TRBV4-1 and TRBJ1-6. This CDR3 spans 13 amino acids. From germline, CDR1 is MGHRA and CDR2 YSYEKL. The CDR3 reads CASSQVKNSPLHF.

The rearrangement joins TRBV5-1 to TRBJ2-5; TCRdb's D gene call, TRBD1, goes unchecked for lack of DNA. The CDR3 length is 15 residues. Germline CDR1 SGHRS, CDR2 YFSETQ. CDR3 loop: CASSLRTGDLETQYF.

The CDR3 loop is CASRNNQPQHF. The chain joins TRBV28 to TRBJ1-5. Germline V gene data show CDR1 as MDHEN and CDR2 as SYDVKM. The CDR3 loop spans 11 amino acids.

This sequence joins TRBV9 and TRBJ2-5. Germline-derived CDR1 and CDR2 are SGDLS and YYNGEE. CDR3 size: 13 residues. CDR3 sequence: CASSGSRLETQYF.

The chain links TRBV7-9 to TRBJ1-6. The CDR3 spans 16 residues. Germline loops: CDR1 SEHNR, CDR2 FQNEAQ (reference sequence). The CDR3 spells CASTSLGFGLNSPLHF. The variable domain in full, completed from reference TRBV7-9 and TRBJ1-6, reads DTGVSQNPRHKITKRGQNVTFRCDPISEHNRLYWYRQTLGQGPEFLTYFQNEAQLEKSRLLSDRFSAERPKGSFSTLEIQRTEQGDSAMYLCASTSLGFGLNSPLHFGNGTRLTVT.

The rearrangement uses TRBV28 and TRBJ2-7; as DNA is missing, the TRBD1 call by TCRdb cannot be tested. The CDR3 runs to 17 residues. Germline V gene lookup returns CDR1 MDHEN and CDR2 SYDVKM. The CDR3 spells CASSLKVPGLSSYEQYF.

The rearrangement joins TRBV10-1 to TRBJ2-1; lacking DNA, the TRBD1 call made by TCRdb goes unchecked. The CDR3 extends over 15 amino acids. Looked up from germline, CDR1 is WNHNN and CDR2 is SYGVQD (reference sequence). CDR3 residues: CASSETGKPNNEQFF.

CDR3 sequence: CASSLGGASKLFF. The genes are TRBV7-9 and TRBJ1-4. Germline CDR1 SEHNR, CDR2 FQNEAQ (reference sequence). CDR3 length: 13 residues. Variable domain in full (rest from reference TRBV7-9 and TRBJ1-4): DTGVSQNPRHKITKRGQNVTFRCDPISEHNRLYWYRQTLGQGPEFLTYFQNEAQLEKSRLLSDRFSAERPKGSFSTLEIQRTEQGDSAMYLCASSLGGASKLFFGSGTQLSVL.

The V and J genes are TRBV20-1 and TRBJ2-7; TCRdb returns TRBD2, unconfirmable since there is no DNA. Germline V gene lookup returns CDR1 DFQATT and CDR2 SNEGSKA (reference sequence). This CDR3 has 14 amino acids. The CDR3 loop is CSARPAGESGEQYF.

The chain joins TRBV25-1 to TRBJ1-2. Germline V gene data show CDR1 as MGHDK and CDR2 as SYGVNS. CDR3 size: 13 residues. The CDR3 loop reads CASSDRVAYGYTF.

The chain recombines TRBV18 with TRBJ2-7; TCRdb's assignment of TRBD1 cannot be checked, as there is no DNA. This CDR3 has 14 amino acids. Germline V lookup: CDR1 KGHSH, CDR2 LQKENI. CDR3 region: CASSPRDRGYEQYF. The variable domain in full, with the rest retrieved from reference TRBV18 and TRBJ2-7, is NAGVMQNPRHLVRRRGQEARLRCSPMKGHSHVYWYRQLPEEGLKFMVYLQKENIIDESGMPKERFSAEFPKEGPSILRIQQVVRGDSAAYFCASSPRDRGYEQYFGPGTRLTVT.

The CDR3 spells CASSHTPGQGYYNEQFF. The rearrangement uses TRBV5-1 and TRBJ2-1; no DNA is available, so the TRBD1 call from TCRdb remains unchecked. The CDR3 is 17 residues long. Germline V gene lookup returns CDR1 SGHRS and CDR2 YFSETQ.

V usage is TRBV20-1 and J usage is TRBJ2-1; TCRdb reports TRBD2, a call that lacks DNA to check it against. The CDR3 runs 18 residues. In germline, CDR1 is DFQATT, CDR2 SNEGSKA (reference sequence). The CDR3 is CSARPLGSGRPGGGEQFF.

The chain joins TRBV27 to TRBJ2-7; TCRdb's assignment of TRBD1 cannot be checked, as there is no DNA. From germline, CDR1 is MNHEY and CDR2 SMNVEV (reference sequence). This CDR3 spans 15 amino acids. The CDR3 region is CASGDRDRALYEQYF.

The chain couples TRBV20-1 to TRBJ2-5; the TRBD1 assignment by TCRdb is unverifiable without DNA. CDR1 is DFQATT and CDR2 is SNEGSKA in the germline V gene (reference sequence). The CDR3 runs 15 residues. CDR3 loop: CSATPGDKGQETQYF.

The chain is built from TRBV24-1 and TRBJ2-1; TCRdb picks TRBD1, but there is no DNA to check that call. Per the germline V gene, CDR1 is KGHDR and CDR2 is SFDVKD. The CDR3 loop spans 17 amino acids. CDR3: CATSDLGGTGAYNEQFF.

The CDR3 reads CASSSGTQMETQYF. The genes are TRBV2 and TRBJ2-5; the TCRdb call, TRBD1, lacks DNA for checking. CDR3 length: 14 amino acids. In germline, CDR1 is SNHLY, CDR2 FYNNEI.

V and J are TRBV5-5 and TRBJ1-1; checking the TCRdb D call of TRBD1 is not possible without DNA. The CDR3 runs 13 residues. The germline V gene has CDR1 SGHKS and CDR2 YYEKEE (reference sequence). The CDR3 region is CASTIDRDTEAFF.

V and J are TRBV5-1 and TRBJ1-2; TCRdb designates TRBD1, a call that cannot be tested without DNA. Germline values: CDR1 SGHRS, CDR2 YFSETQ. CDR3 length equals 15 residues. CDR3 amino acids: CASSIGRQSNYGYTF.